This T cell receptor (beta chain) derives from a study of response to subunit inactivated influenza vaccine. The study, taken as a whole, reports: Every seasonal influenza vaccination brings in few new T cells, the authors suggested.

TCRdb ran MiXCR on the RT-PCR reads and lists one entry per CDR3 protein. The sample lists hundreds of thousands of distinct CDR3 sequences, about 15% occurring once. The germline gives CDR1 MNHEY, CDR2 SVGEGT. This CDR3 is 14 amino acids long. J gave up 8 bases and V 2 bases, and 7 bases lay outside the gene matches. About this clonotype itself: Its antigen is unknown.

This TCR came from a man aged 45-65 years who received an inactivated influenza vaccine. The chain couples TRBV6-2 or TRBV6-3 to TRBJ1-2; TRBD1 matches 8 bases. The sequences come from PBMCs from blood, collected around 15 days before vaccination. The CDR3 DNA reads as TGTGCCAGCAGTTACCCTAGGACAGGGTCCGGCTACACCTTC. Encoded protein: CASSYPRTGSGYTF.